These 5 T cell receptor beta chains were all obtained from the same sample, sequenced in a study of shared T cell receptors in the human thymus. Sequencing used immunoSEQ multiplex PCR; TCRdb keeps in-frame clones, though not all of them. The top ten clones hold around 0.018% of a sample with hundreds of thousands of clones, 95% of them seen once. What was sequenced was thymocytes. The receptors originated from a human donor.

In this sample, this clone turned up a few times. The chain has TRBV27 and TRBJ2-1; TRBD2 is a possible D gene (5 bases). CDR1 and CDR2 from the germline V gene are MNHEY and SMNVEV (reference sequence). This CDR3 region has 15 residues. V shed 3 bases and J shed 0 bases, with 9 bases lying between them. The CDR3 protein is CASSFSGPSYNEQFF. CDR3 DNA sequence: TGTGCCAGCAGTTTCAGCGGCCCCTCCTACAATGAGCAGTTCTTC.

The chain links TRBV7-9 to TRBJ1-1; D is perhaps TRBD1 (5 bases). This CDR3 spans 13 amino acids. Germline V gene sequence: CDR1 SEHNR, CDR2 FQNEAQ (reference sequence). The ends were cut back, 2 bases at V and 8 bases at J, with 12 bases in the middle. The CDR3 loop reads CASSLLSGPEAFF. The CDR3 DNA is TGTGCCAGCAGCTTATTGTCGGGACCCGAAGCTTTCTTT.

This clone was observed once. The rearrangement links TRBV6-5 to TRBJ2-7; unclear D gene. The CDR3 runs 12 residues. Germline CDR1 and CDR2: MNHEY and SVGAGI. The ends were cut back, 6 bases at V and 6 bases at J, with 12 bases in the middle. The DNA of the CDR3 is TGTGCCAGCAGCCAGTGGGTAGGCGAGCAGTACTTC. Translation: CASSQWVGEQYF.

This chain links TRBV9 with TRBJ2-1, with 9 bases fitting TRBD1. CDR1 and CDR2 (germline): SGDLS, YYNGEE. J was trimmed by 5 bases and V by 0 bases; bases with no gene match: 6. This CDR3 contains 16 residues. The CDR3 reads CASSVAERTGDNEQFF. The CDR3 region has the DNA TGTGCCAGCAGCGTAGCGGAAAGGACAGGGGACAATGAGCAGTTCTTC.

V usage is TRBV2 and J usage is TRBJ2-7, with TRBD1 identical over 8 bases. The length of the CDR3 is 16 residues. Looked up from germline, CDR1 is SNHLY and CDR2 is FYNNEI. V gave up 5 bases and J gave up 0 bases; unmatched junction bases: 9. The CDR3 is CASSPSRDRISYEQYF. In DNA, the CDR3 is TGTGCCAGCAGTCCCTCCCGGGACAGGATCTCCTACGAGCAGTACTTC.